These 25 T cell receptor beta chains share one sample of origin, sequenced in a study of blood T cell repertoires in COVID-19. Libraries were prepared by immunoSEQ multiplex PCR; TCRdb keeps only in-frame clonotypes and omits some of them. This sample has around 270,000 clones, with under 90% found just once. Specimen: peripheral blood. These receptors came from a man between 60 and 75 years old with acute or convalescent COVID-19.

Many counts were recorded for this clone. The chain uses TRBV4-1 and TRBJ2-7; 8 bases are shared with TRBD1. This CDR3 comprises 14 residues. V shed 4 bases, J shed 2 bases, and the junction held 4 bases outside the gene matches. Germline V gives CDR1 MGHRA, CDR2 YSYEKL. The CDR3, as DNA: TGCGCCAGCAGCCTCCGGACAGGGACCTACGAGCAGTACTTC. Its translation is CASSLRTGTYEQYF.

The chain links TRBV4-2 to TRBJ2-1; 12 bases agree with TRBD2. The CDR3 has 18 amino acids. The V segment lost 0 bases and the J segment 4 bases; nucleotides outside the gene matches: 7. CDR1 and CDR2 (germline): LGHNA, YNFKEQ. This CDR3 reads CASSQEGASGREYNEQFF. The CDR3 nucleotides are TGTGCCAGCAGCCAAGAAGGCGCTAGCGGGAGGGAATACAATGAGCAGTTCTTC.

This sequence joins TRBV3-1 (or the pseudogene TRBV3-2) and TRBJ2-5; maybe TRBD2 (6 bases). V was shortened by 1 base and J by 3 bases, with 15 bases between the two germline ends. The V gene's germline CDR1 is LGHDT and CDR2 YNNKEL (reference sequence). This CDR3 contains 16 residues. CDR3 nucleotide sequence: TGTGCCAGCAGCCAAGTGTGGACTAAACCAAAAGAGACCCAGTACTTC. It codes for CASSQVWTKPKETQYF.

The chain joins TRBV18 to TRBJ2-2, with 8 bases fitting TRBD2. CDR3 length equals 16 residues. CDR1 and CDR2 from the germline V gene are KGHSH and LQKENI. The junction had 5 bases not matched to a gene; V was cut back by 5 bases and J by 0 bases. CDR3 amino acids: CASSSRGGPNTGELFF. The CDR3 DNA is TGTGCCAGCTCAAGTCGGGGGGGTCCGAACACCGGGGAGCTGTTTTTT.

CDR3 in amino acids: CASSGGLAGLDEQYF. CDR3 nucleotide sequence: TGTGCCAGCTCTGGGGGACTAGCGGGGCTCGACGAGCAGTACTTC. This chain connects TRBV18 to TRBJ2-7; TRBD2 matches at 13 bases. With 6 bases clipped from V and 5 bases from J, the junction kept 7 bases outside the gene matches. The CDR3 contains 15 residues. CDR1 and CDR2 (germline): KGHSH, LQKENI.

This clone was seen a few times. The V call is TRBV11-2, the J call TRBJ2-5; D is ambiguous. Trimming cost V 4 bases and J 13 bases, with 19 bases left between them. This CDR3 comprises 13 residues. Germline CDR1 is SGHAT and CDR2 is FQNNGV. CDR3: CASSSSTPGHRYF. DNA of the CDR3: TGTGCCAGCAGCTCCAGCACTCCAGGCCACCGGTACTTC.

The CDR3 nucleotides are TGTGCCAGCTCACCACCCCTAGCGGGGGGGCAGGAGACCCAGTACTTC. Translation gives CASSPPLAGGQETQYF. The chain links TRBV18 to TRBJ2-5; 12 bases are a match to TRBD2. CDR3 length equals 16 residues. Germline CDR1 KGHSH, CDR2 LQKENI. The V and J ends lost 0 bases and 5 bases, in that order; junction bases with no gene match: 4. Supplemented by reference TRBV18 and TRBJ2-5, the full variable domain reads NAGVMQNPRHLVRRRGQEARLRCSPMKGHSHVYWYRQLPEEGLKFMVYLQKENIIDESGMPKERFSAEFPKEGPSILRIQQVVRGDSAAYFCASSPPLAGGQETQYFGPGTRLLVL.

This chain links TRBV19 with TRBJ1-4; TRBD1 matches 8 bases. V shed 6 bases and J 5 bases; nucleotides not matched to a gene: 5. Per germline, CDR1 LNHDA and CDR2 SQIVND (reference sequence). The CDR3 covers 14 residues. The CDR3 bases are TGTGCCAGTAGCCCGGGACAGGAGAATGAAAAACTGTTTTTT. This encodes CASSPGQENEKLFF.

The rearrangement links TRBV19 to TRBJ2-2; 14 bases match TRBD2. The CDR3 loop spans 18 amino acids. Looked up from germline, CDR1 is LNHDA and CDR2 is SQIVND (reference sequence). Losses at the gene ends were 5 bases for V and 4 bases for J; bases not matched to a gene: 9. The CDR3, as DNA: TGTGCCAGTAGTGCCCTTTCGACTAGCGGGAGGGCCACCGGGGAGCTGTTTTTT. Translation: CASSALSTSGRATGELFF. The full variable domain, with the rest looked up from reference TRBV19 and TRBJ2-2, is DGGITQSPKYLFRKEGQNVTLSCEQNLNHDAMYWYRQDPGQGLRLIYYSQIVNDFQKGDIAEGYSVSREKKESFPLTVTSAQKNPTAFYLCASSALSTSGRATGELFFGEGSRLTVL.

CDR3 sequence reads: CASSQGTHRGGQPQHF. The CDR3 DNA is TGTGCCAGCAGCCAAGGGACTCACAGGGGAGGTCAGCCCCAGCATTTT. The chain couples TRBV3-1 (or the pseudogene TRBV3-2) to TRBJ1-5; 7 nucleotides line up with TRBD1. After removal of 1 base from V and 6 bases from J, the junction contained 9 bases not matched to a gene. CDR1 LGHDT and CDR2 YNNKEL come from the germline V gene (reference sequence). The length of the CDR3 is 16 residues.

The CDR3 DNA reads as TGTGCCAGCAGCTTAATCGCCGGGACTACGAACACCGGGGAGCTGTTTTTT. Residues: CASSLIAGTTNTGELFF. V and J are TRBV7-3 and TRBJ2-2; 7 bases line up with TRBD2. Trimming removed 1 base from V and 0 bases from J; junction bases left unmatched: 5. The CDR3 is made up of 17 amino acids. In germline, CDR1 is SGHTA, CDR2 FQGTGA. The full variable domain, rest sourced from reference TRBV7-3 and TRBJ2-2, is GAGVSQTPSNKVTEKGKYVELRCDPISGHTALYWYRQSLGQGPEFLIYFQGTGAADDSGLPNDRFFAVRPEGSVSTLKIQRTERGDSAVYLCASSLIAGTTNTGELFFGEGSRLTVL.

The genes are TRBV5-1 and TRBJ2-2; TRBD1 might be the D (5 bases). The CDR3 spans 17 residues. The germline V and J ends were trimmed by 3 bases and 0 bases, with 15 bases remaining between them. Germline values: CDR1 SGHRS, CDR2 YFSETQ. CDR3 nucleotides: TGCGCCAGCAGCTCCGGACACTCGATCGCGAACACCGGGGAGCTGTTTTTT. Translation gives CASSSGHSIANTGELFF.

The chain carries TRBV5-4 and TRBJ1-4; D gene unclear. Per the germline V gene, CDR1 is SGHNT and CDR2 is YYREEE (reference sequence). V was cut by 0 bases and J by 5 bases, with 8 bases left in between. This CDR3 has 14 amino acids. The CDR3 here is CASSLGGENEKLFF. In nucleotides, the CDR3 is TGTGCCAGCAGCTTGGGAGGAGAGAATGAAAAACTGTTTTTT.

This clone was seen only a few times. The DNA of the CDR3 is TGTGCCAGCAGTGGAGGGCGTCACAATGAGCAGTTCTTC. Translation: CASSGGRHNEQFF. V is TRBV6-4 and J is TRBJ2-1, with D maybe TRBD2 (5 bases). V dropped 4 bases and J dropped 5 bases, with 9 bases sitting between them. This CDR3 is built from 13 residues. Germline CDR1 is MRHNA and CDR2 is SNTAGT.

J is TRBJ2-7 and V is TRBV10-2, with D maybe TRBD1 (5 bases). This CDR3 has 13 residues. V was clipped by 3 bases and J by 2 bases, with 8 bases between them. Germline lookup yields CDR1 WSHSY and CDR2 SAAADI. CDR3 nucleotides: TGCGCCAGCAGTGAAGCAGGGCCCTACGAGCAGTACTTC. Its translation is CASSEAGPYEQYF.

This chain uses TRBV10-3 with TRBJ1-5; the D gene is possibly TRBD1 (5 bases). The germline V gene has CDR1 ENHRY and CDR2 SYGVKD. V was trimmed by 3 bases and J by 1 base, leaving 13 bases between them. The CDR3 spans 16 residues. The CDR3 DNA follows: TGTGCCATCAGTGACGGGGGGAAATGGAGCAATCAGCCCCAGCATTTT. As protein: CAISDGGKWSNQPQHF.

The CDR3 spells CATAGTGGTMNTEAFF. Here the CDR3 DNA reads TGCGCCACCGCCGGGACAGGGGGGACAATGAACACTGAAGCTTTCTTT. V usage is TRBV4-1 and J usage is TRBJ1-1, with 11 positions matching TRBD1. CDR3 length: 16 amino acids. V trimming: 10 bases; J trimming: 0 bases; junction bases outside the gene matches: 10. CDR1 is MGHRA, CDR2 YSYEKL, per germline.

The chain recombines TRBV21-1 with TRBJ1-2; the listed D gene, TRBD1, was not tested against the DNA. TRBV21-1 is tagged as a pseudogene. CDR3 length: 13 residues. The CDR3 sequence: CASSAGTGGGYTF. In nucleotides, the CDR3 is TGTGCCAGCAGCGCCGGGACAGGGGGCGGCTACACCTTC.

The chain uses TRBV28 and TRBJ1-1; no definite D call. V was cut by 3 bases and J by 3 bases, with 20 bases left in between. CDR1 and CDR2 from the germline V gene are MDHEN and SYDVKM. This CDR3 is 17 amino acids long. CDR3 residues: CASSLGGIIGRYTEAFF. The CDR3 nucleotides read TGTGCCAGCAGTTTGGGAGGGATCATTGGGAGATACACTGAAGCTTTCTTT.

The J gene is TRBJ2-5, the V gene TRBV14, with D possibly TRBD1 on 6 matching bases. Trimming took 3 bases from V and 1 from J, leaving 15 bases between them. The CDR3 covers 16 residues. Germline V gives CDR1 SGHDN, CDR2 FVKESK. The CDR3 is CASSQLRGIVQETQYF. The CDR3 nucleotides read TGTGCCAGCAGCCAGCTAAGGGGGATAGTCCAAGAGACCCAGTACTTC.

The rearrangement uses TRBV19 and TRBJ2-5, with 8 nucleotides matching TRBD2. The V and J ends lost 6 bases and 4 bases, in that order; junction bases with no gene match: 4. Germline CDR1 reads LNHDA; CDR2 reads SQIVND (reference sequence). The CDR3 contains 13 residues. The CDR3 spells CASRAGGRETQYF. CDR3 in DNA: TGTGCCAGTAGGGCGGGGGGCCGAGAGACCCAGTACTTC.

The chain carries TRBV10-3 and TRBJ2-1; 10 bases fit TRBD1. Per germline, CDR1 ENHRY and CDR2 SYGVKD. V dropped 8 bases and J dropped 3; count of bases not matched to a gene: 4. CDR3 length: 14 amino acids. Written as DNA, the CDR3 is TGTGCCATCGGCGGGACAGGGGTCTACAATGAGCAGTTCTTC. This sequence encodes CAIGGTGVYNEQFF.

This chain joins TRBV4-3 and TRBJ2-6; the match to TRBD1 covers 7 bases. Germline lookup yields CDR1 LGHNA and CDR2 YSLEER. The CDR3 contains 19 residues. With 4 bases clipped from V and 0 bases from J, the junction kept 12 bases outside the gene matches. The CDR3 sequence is CASSPDRQGASSGANVLTF. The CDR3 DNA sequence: TGCGCCAGCAGCCCAGACCGACAGGGCGCGAGCTCTGGGGCCAACGTCCTGACTTTC.

CDR3 amino acids: CASSSPRTGGGGYGYTF. Written as DNA, the CDR3 is TGTGCCAGTAGTTCCCCGAGGACAGGGGGCGGCGGCTATGGCTACACCTTC. The chain joins TRBV19 to TRBJ1-2; TRBD1 agrees at 11 bases. The CDR3 has 17 amino acids. V was clipped by 5 bases and J by 4 bases; unmatched bases: 12. Germline V gene sequence: CDR1 LNHDA, CDR2 SQIVND (reference sequence).

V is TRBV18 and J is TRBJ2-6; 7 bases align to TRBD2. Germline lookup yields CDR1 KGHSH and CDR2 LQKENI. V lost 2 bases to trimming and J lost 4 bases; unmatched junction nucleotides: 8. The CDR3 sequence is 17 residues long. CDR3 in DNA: TGTGCCAGCTCACCAGCGGGAGTCATTAGAGGGGCCAACGTCCTGACTTTC. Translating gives CASSPAGVIRGANVLTF.